This T cell receptor beta chain was identified in a study of cytomegalovirus exposure and HLA in healthy donors. Study conclusions and caveats: One variant, a missense change in DCLRE1C, was linked in a later analysis to TCR beta V- and J-gene trimming. In vitro testing confirmed a few CMV-associated chains as specific for CMV antigens. A later analysis, which compared TCR beta chains of equal frequency, found the HLA-associated ones more clonally expanded.

Primers for the PCR totalled 60 Vbeta and 13 Jbeta. Sequenced by immunoSEQ multiplex PCR; TCRdb stores in-frame clones only, minus some. Listed are around 190,000 clones; roughly 0.98% falls within the top ten. Germline V lookup: CDR1 SEHNR, CDR2 FQNEAQ (reference sequence). The CDR3 runs 15 residues. V dropped 1 base and J dropped 7; count of bases not matched to a gene: 7. Comment on this clone: The antigen is not known.

The chain couples TRBV7-9 to TRBJ2-5, with 9 bases fitting TRBD2. Sequenced material: PBMCs. This receptor was identified in a woman in her thirties in good health and CMV-seropositive. CDR3 in amino acids: CASSLDPAGGGTQYF. The CDR3 DNA follows: TGTGCCAGCAGCTTAGACCCAGCGGGAGGAGGGACCCAGTACTTC.